This T cell receptor (beta chain) comes out of a study of T cell clusters in autoimmune cytopenias. Study background: The median distinct TRB clonotype count was about 2,400 per sample, from a median about 54,000 reads.

Roughly 40,000 genome equivalents of blood DNA were amplified for TRB. The CDR3 has 15 amino acids. Germline V gene sequence: CDR1 LNHNV, CDR2 YYDKDF (reference sequence). TRB rearrangements were amplified by touch-down multiplex PCR with mixed TRB-A/B primers. TCRdb reprocessed the multiplex PCR reads; each CDR3 protein has one entry and no DNA is given. The listing records some 6,000 distinct CDR3 sequences. The same data also contributed to another study, on T cell repertoires in aging, cancer and after chemotherapy. That source notes: Six age groups, ranging from 30 or younger to 70 or older, included the donors.

Material for sequencing was peripheral blood. The clonotype was recovered from a human donor in good health. This chain uses TRBV15 with TRBJ1-2; TCRdb outputs TRBD1, but without DNA this stays unchecked. CDR3 sequence: CATSRDKGAYYGYTF.